The clone carrying this T cell receptor (beta chain) was seen ten or more times. Antigen unknown. The record originates from a study of molecular identifiers for immune sequencing clone quantification. Whole-study results and caveats: Over 99% of effector molecules, but under 1% in naive cells, were held by clones with more than 20 RNA copies. Spiked Jurkat TCR RNA equivalent to one cell was reportedly detectable in around 980,000 naive cells.

The V and J ends lost 0 bases and 3 bases, in that order; junction bases with no gene match: 8. This CDR3 has 17 amino acids. Germline CDR1 and CDR2: MNHNY and SVGAGI (reference sequence). Preparation methods for the bulk TCR libraries were those previously described, with listed TCR primers. Via MiXCR, TCRdb re-called the PCR reads, giving one row per CDR3 protein. The profile shows approximately 63,000 distinct CDR3 sequences, 19% of them singletons. V usage is TRBV6-6 and J usage is TRBJ2-5; TRBD1 matches at 9 bases. Specimen: naive CD8+ T cells from blood, with Jurkat cell RNA spiked in. The subset denotes: FACS-sorted CD8+CD4-CCR7+CD45RA+ naive T cells. The receptor was derived from a human donor in good health. Some libraries in this study had Jurkat cell RNA spiked in. CDR3 nucleotides: TGTGCCAGCAGTTACTCGATATATCGGACAGGGGAAGAGACCCAGTACTTC. Translation gives CASSYSIYRTGEETQYF.